Listed here is a single T cell receptor beta chain. What it binds is unknown. This entry is derived from a study of T cells in Graves' hyperthyroidism and ophthalmopathy. Germline V CDR1 and CDR2: MDHEN, SYDVKM. This CDR3 has 16 amino acids. The junction had 7 bases not matched to a gene; V was cut back by 3 bases and J by 4 bases. Amplification of TCR beta CDR3 regions used RNA as the template. HTBI primers were used for first-round RT-PCR of the TCR CDR3. One entry per CDR3 protein results from TCRdb running MiXCR on the multiplex PCR reads. The sample has under 350,000 distinct CDR3 sequences; 21% are singletons. Stable disease denoted Graves' hyperthyroidism without ophthalmopathy progression within 18 months. An approximately 10 ml volume of fresh peripheral blood provided the PBMCs. Study observations and caveats: Ophthalmopathy, as predicted by the model, came a median about seven months after the prediction.

The TCR originated in a woman aged 45 to 65 with Graves' hyperthyroidism. Sequenced material: blood. The chain combines TRBV28 with TRBJ2-1; 9 bases fit TRBD1. CDR3 amino acids: CASSLGQGTGYNEQFF. In DNA form, the CDR3 reads TGTGCCAGCAGTTTGGGTCAGGGGACAGGGTACAATGAGCAGTTCTTC.